This T cell receptor beta chain comes out of a study of regulatory T cells in long-lasting Graves disease. Germline values: CDR1 MNHEY, CDR2 SMNVEV (reference sequence). The CDR3 loop spans 17 amino acids. The V and J ends lost 7 bases and 4 bases, in that order; junction bases with no gene match: 12. TCR beta libraries were built with iRepertoire HTBI primers and Arm-PCR of CDR3 regions. TCRdb re-derived calls from the multiplex PCR reads in MiXCR, one entry per CDR3 protein. The sample records about 500,000 distinct CDR3 sequences, about a sixth being singletons. Sample time point: newly diagnosed GD, antithyroid drugs for less than 3 months. From RNA extracted from PBMCs, the TCR library was made. The sample also formed part of further work on T cells in Graves' hyperthyroidism and ophthalmopathy.

Sequencing was performed on peripheral blood mononuclear cells (PBMCs), taken at new diagnosis, from a patient treated with antithyroid drugs. The source is a man aged 35-49 years with Graves disease. J is TRBJ2-7 and V is TRBV27; TRBD2 agrees at 14 bases. The CDR3 protein is CASTTGLAGVQWYEQYF. The CDR3 bases are TGTGCCAGCACCACGGGACTAGCGGGAGTCCAGTGGTACGAGCAGTACTTC.